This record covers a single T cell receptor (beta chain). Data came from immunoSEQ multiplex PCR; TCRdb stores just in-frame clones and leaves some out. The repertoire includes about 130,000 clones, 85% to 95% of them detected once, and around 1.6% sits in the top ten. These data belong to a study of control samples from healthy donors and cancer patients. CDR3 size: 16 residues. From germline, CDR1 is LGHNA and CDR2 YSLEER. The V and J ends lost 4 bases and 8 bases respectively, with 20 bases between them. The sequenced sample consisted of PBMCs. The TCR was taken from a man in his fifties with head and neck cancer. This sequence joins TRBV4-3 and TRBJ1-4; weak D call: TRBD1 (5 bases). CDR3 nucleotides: TGCGCCAGCAGCCCTAACAGCGCCAGGGCAGGGGAAAAACTGTTTTTT. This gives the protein CASSPNSARAGEKLFF.